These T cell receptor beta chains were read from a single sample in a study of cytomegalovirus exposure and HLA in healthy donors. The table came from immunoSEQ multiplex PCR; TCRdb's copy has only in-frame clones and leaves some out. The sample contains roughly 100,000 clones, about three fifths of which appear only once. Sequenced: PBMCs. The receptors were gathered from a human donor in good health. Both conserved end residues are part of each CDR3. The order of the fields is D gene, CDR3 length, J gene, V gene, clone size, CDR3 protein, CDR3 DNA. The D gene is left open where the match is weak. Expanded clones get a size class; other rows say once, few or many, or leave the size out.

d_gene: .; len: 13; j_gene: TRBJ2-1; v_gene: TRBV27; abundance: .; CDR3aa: CASSLDPRYEQFF; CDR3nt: TGTGCCAGCAGTTTAGATCCTCGGTATGAGCAGTTCTTC
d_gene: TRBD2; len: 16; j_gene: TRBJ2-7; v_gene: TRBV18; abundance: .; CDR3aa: CASSPPGLAGTYEQYF; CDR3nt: TGTGCCAGCTCACCACCGGGACTAGCGGGAACCTACGAGCAGTACTTC
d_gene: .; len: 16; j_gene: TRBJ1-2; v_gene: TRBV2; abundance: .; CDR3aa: CASSESRQALYNGYPF; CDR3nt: TGTGCCAGCAGCGAGAGTAGACAGGCCCTTTATAATGGCTACCCCTTC
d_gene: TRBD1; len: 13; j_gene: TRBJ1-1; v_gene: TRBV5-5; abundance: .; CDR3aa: CASSWTGSGEAFF; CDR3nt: TGTGCCAGCAGCTGGACAGGGAGCGGTGAAGCTTTCTTT
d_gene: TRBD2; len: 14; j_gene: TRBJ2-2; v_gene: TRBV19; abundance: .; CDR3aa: CASRLAGDTGELFF; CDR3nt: TGTGCCAGTCGACTAGCGGGAGACACCGGGGAGCTGTTTTTT
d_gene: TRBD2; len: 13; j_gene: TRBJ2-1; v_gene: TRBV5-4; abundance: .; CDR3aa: CASRPSGDNEQFF; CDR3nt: TGTGCCAGCAGGCCTAGCGGGGACAATGAGCAGTTCTTC
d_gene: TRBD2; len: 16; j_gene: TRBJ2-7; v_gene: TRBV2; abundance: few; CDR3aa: CASRRLLPGGAPEQYF; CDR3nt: TGTGCCAGCAGGAGGCTGTTGCCGGGAGGGGCCCCCGAGCAGTACTTC
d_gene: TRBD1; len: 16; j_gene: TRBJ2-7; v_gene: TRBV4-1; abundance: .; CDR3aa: CASSQDVWTGTYEQYF; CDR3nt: TGCGCCAGCAGCCAAGATGTCTGGACAGGGACCTACGAGCAGTACTTC
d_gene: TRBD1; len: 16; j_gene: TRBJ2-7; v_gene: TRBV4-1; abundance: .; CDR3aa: CASSQETTGHSYEQYF; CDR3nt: TGCGCCAGCAGCCAAGAGACGACAGGGCACTCCTACGAGCAGTACTTC
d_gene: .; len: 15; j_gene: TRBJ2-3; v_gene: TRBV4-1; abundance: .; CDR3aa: CASSFGGIVTDTQYF; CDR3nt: TGCGCCAGCAGCTTCGGAGGGATCGTAACAGATACGCAGTATTTT
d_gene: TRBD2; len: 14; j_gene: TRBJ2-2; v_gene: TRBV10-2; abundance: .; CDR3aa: CASSITSGSGELFF; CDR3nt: TGCGCCAGCAGCATTACTAGCGGGTCCGGGGAGCTGTTTTTT
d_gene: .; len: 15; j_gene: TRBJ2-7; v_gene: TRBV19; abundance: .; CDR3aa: CASSISHRGGGEQYF; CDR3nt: TGTGCCAGTAGTATAAGCCACAGGGGGGGTGGCGAGCAGTACTTC
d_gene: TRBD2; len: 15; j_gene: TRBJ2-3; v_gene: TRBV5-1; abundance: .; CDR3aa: CASSLAGGSTDTQYF; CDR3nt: TGCGCCAGCAGCTTGGCGGGAGGAAGCACAGATACGCAGTATTTT